A selection of T cell receptor beta chains follows, all from one sample in a study of blood T cell repertoires in COVID-19. TCRdb's copy holds only in-frame clones and misses some; the assay was immunoSEQ multiplex PCR. The data hold about 210,000 clones, with roughly nine tenths observed a single time. Sequencing was done on a sample of peripheral blood. All receptors come from a man aged 30-40 years with acute or convalescent COVID-19. The CDR3 runs from the conserved cysteine through the conserved F or W. A D gene is named only where the DNA matches it firmly. Where a row states a size, it is once, few, many or the class of an expanded clone; other rows omit it.

clone size: NA; V gene: TRBV27; J gene: TRBJ1-6; D gene: NA; CDR3 protein: CASSPTGQLNSPLHF; CDR3 DNA: TGTGCCAGCAGTCCAACTGGACAGCTTAATTCACCCCTCCACTTT
clone size: NA; V gene: TRBV9; J gene: TRBJ2-2; D gene: NA; CDR3 protein: CASSVQTTGELFF; CDR3 DNA: TGTGCCAGCAGCGTACAGACTACCGGGGAGCTGTTTTTT
clone size: NA; V gene: TRBV30; J gene: TRBJ1-1; D gene: NA; CDR3 protein: CAWTSKGARSEAFF; CDR3 DNA: TGTGCCTGGACGAGCAAAGGGGCTAGGTCTGAAGCTTTCTTT
clone size: NA; V gene: TRBV4-1; J gene: TRBJ2-7; D gene: NA; CDR3 protein: CASSPRNEGSYEQYF; CDR3 DNA: TGCGCCAGCAGCCCCCGTAACGAGGGATCCTACGAGCAGTACTTC
clone size: NA; V gene: TRBV3-1/TRBV3-2; J gene: TRBJ1-4; D gene: TRBD1; CDR3 protein: CASSQDGGAGGKEKLFF; CDR3 DNA: TGTGCCAGCAGCCAAGATGGGGGCGCAGGGGGCAAAGAAAAACTGTTTTTT
clone size: NA; V gene: TRBV6-5; J gene: TRBJ1-6; D gene: NA; CDR3 protein: CASSPDPSGNSPLHF; CDR3 DNA: TGTGCCAGCAGCCCAGACCCCTCGGGGAATTCACCCCTCCACTTT
clone size: NA; V gene: TRBV11-3; J gene: TRBJ2-2; D gene: TRBD1; CDR3 protein: CASSPGNRGGTGELFF; CDR3 DNA: TGTGCCAGCAGCCCTGGCAACAGGGGCGGTACCGGGGAGCTGTTTTTT
clone size: NA; V gene: TRBV27; J gene: TRBJ2-1; D gene: NA; CDR3 protein: CASSFRAGNYNEQFF; CDR3 DNA: TGTGCCAGCAGTTTTAGGGCAGGGAACTATAATGAGCAGTTCTTC
clone size: NA; V gene: TRBV6-1; J gene: TRBJ2-7; D gene: NA; CDR3 protein: CASSGEGGILPNEQYF; CDR3 DNA: TGTGCCAGCAGTGGGGAGGGGGGGATCCTACCTAACGAGCAGTACTTC
clone size: NA; V gene: TRBV3-1/TRBV3-2; J gene: TRBJ2-5; D gene: TRBD2; CDR3 protein: CASSARGTRKETQYF; CDR3 DNA: TGTGCCAGCAGCGCGCGGGGGACCAGAAAGGAGACCCAGTACTTC
clone size: NA; V gene: TRBV30; J gene: TRBJ1-6; D gene: NA; CDR3 protein: CAWTVSYNSPLHF; CDR3 DNA: TGTGCCTGGACAGTCTCCTATAATTCACCCCTCCACTTT
clone size: NA; V gene: TRBV5-1; J gene: TRBJ2-7; D gene: TRBD2; CDR3 protein: CASSFSGSWYEQYF; CDR3 DNA: TGCGCCAGCAGCTTTAGCGGGAGTTGGTACGAGCAGTACTTC
clone size: NA; V gene: TRBV2; J gene: TRBJ2-7; D gene: TRBD1; CDR3 protein: CASKPGQGVYEQYF; CDR3 DNA: TGTGCCAGCAAACCGGGACAGGGGGTCTACGAGCAGTACTTC
clone size: NA; V gene: TRBV5-1; J gene: TRBJ2-2; D gene: NA; CDR3 protein: CASSLGPGYFGELFF; CDR3 DNA: TGCGCCAGCAGCCTGGGACCGGGGTACTTCGGGGAGCTGTTTTTT
clone size: NA; V gene: TRBV5-6; J gene: TRBJ1-2; D gene: TRBD1; CDR3 protein: CASSLNEGAFIGNYGYTF; CDR3 DNA: TGTGCCAGCAGCTTAAACGAGGGGGCGTTCATAGGTAACTATGGCTACACCTTC
clone size: once; V gene: TRBV14; J gene: TRBJ1-6; D gene: NA; CDR3 protein: CASNLGEGSPLHF; CDR3 DNA: TGTGCCAGCAACCTGGGGGAGGGGTCACCCCTCCACTTT
clone size: NA; V gene: TRBV2; J gene: TRBJ2-6; D gene: TRBD2; CDR3 protein: CASSSNRGGASGANVLTF; CDR3 DNA: TGTGCCAGCAGTTCAAACCGCGGGGGGGCCTCGGGGGCCAACGTCCTGACTTTC
clone size: NA; V gene: TRBV5-6; J gene: TRBJ1-2; D gene: NA; CDR3 protein: CASSLPGGRYGYTF; CDR3 DNA: TGTGCCAGCAGCTTACCTGGCGGGCGCTATGGCTACACCTTC
clone size: NA; V gene: TRBV28; J gene: TRBJ1-5; D gene: NA; CDR3 protein: CASSTRQPQHF; CDR3 DNA: TGTGCCAGCTCAACTCGTCAGCCCCAGCATTTT
clone size: NA; V gene: TRBV5-1; J gene: TRBJ1-1; D gene: NA; CDR3 protein: CASSQGSPTEAFF; CDR3 DNA: TGCGCCAGCAGCCAGGGTTCCCCCACTGAAGCTTTCTTT
clone size: NA; V gene: TRBV30; J gene: TRBJ2-1; D gene: TRBD2; CDR3 protein: CAWKEGTSGYNEQFF; CDR3 DNA: TGTGCCTGGAAAGAAGGGACTAGCGGGTACAATGAGCAGTTCTTC
clone size: NA; V gene: TRBV11-2; J gene: TRBJ2-5; D gene: TRBD2; CDR3 protein: CASSLELAGTETQYF; CDR3 DNA: TGTGCCAGCAGCTTAGAATTAGCGGGGACAGAGACCCAGTACTTC
clone size: NA; V gene: TRBV5-1; J gene: TRBJ2-1; D gene: NA; CDR3 protein: CASSLQLAGVNEQFF; CDR3 DNA: TGCGCCAGCAGCCTACAATTAGCCGGGGTAAATGAGCAGTTCTTC